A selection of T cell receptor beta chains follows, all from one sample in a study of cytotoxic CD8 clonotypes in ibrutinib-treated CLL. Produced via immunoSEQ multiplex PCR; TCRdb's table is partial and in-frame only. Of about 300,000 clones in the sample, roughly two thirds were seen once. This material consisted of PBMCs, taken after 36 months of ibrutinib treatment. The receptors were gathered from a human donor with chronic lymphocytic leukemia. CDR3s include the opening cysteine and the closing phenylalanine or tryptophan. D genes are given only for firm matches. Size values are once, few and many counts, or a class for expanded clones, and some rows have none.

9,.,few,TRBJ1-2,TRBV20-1,CSAIGGYTF,TGCAGTGCTATAGGTGGCTACACCTTC
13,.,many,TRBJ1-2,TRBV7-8,CASSNTGSNGYTF,TGTGCCAGCAGCAACACAGGTTCAAATGGCTACACCTTC
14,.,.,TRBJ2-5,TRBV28,CASSPSGDQETQYF,TGTGCCAGCAGTCCCTCGGGGGATCAAGAGACCCAGTACTTC
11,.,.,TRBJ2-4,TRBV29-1,CSVLAKNIQYF,TGCAGCGTTCTCGCCAAAAACATTCAGTACTTC
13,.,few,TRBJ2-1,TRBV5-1,CASRFRVGNEQFF,TGCGCCAGCAGGTTCAGGGTCGGGAATGAGCAGTTCTTC
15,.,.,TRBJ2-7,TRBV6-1,CASSSRGSNPYEQYF,TGTGCCAGCAGTTCGAGGGGGTCTAACCCCTACGAGCAGTACTTC
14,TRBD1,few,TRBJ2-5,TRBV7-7,CASSLGRGQETQYF,TGTGCCAGCAGCCTGGGCAGGGGGCAAGAGACCCAGTACTTC
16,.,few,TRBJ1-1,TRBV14,CASSRVTGSPLGGAFF,TGTGCCAGCAGCCGTGTAACAGGGTCCCCCCTAGGAGGAGCTTTCTTT
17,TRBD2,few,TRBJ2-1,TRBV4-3,CASSQGRTSGRGNEQFF,TGCGCCAGCAGCCAAGGCCGGACTAGCGGGAGAGGCAATGAGCAGTTCTTC
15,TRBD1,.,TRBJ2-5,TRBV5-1,CASSHGQGRVETQYF,TGCGCCAGCAGCCATGGACAGGGGAGGGTCGAGACCCAGTACTTC
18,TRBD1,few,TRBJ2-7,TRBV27,CASSTRDRGRGGGYEQYF,TGTGCCAGCAGTACCCGGGACAGGGGGCGTGGAGGCGGCTACGAGCAGTACTTC